This TCR beta chain was retrieved from a study of blood T cell repertoires in COVID-19. This clone was found once. The assay was immunoSEQ multiplex PCR, and TCRdb's table has in-frame clones only and misses some. The table records a few hundred thousand clones, 80% to 90% of them present only once. The CDR3 covers 13 residues. Germline loops: CDR1 ENHRY, CDR2 SYGVKD. Trimming took off 5 bases at V and 6 bases at J, with 13 bases between the two ends. The receptor was isolated from a woman aged 80 or older with COVID-19, enrolled during active disease. Material for sequencing was peripheral blood. The V and J genes are TRBV10-3 and TRBJ1-2; D perhaps matches TRBD1 (6 bases). CDR3 nucleotide sequence: TGTGCCATCAGTTATGGGGCAGGGGATGGCTACACCTTC. It is translated as CAISYGAGDGYTF.